This TCR beta chain is from a study of blood T cells in healthy people across ages. A sample-barcoded 5' primer and a J-beta primer mix were used in a second PCR of roughly 7 to 11 cycles. TCRdb used MiXCR to reprocess the 5' RACE reads, holding one entry per CDR3 protein. The repertoire consists of about 1 million distinct CDR3 sequences, with 35% to 55% occurring once and the leading ten covering approximately 20%. This clonotype was observed a single time. The CDR3 has 15 amino acids. The V and J ends lost 0 bases and 4 bases respectively, with 9 bases between them. From germline, CDR1 is KGHSH and CDR2 LQKENI. Each sample provided at least 6 micrograms of extracted total RNA.

V and J are TRBV18 and TRBJ1-4; D not certain. Sequenced: blood. The TCR originated in a woman aged 55-69 years in good health. For the CDR3, the DNA is TGTGCCAGCTCACCACCAGGGCGGAGTAATGAAAAACTGTTTTTT. It encodes CASSPPGRSNEKLFF.